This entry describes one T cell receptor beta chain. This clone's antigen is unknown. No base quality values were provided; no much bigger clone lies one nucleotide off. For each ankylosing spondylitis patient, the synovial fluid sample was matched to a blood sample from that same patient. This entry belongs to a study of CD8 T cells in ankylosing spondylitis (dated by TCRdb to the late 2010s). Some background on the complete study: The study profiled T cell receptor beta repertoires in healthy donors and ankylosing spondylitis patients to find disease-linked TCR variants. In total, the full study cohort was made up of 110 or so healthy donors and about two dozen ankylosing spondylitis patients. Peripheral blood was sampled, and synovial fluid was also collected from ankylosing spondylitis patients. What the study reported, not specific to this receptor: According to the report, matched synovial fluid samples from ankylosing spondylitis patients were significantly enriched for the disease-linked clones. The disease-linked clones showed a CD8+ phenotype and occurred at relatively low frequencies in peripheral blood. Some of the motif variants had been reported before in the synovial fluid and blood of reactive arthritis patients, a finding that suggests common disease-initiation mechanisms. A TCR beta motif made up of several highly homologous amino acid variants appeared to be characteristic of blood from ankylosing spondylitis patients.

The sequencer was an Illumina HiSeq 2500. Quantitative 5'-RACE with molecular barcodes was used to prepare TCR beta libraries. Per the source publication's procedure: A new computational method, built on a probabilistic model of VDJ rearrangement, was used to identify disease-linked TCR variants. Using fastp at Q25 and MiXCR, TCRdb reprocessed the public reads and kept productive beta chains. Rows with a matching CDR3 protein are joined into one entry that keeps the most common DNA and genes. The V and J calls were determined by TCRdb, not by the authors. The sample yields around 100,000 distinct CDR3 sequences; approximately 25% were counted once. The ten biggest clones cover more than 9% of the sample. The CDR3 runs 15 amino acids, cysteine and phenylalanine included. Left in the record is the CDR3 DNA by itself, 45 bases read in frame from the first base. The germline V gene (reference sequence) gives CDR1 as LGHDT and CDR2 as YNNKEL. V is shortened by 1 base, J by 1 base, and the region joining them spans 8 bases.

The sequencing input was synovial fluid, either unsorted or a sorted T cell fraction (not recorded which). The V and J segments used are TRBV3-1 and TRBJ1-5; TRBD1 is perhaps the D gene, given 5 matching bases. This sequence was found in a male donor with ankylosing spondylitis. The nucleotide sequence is TGTGCCAGCAGCCAAGTCGGGGGAAGCAATCAGCCCCAGCATTTT. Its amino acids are CASSQVGGSNQPQHF.